A single sample is the source of the 6 T cell receptor beta chains below, sequenced in a study of blood T cell repertoires in COVID-19. TCRdb's table, derived via immunoSEQ multiplex PCR, lists solely in-frame clones and lacks some. The table records roughly 230,000 clones, about 90% of them present only once. The specimen was peripheral blood. The source of these receptors is a man aged 25-40 years with COVID-19, enrolled during active disease.

This clone was recorded once. This rearrangement joins TRBV27 to TRBJ2-1, with D tentatively TRBD1 (6 bases). The germline V gene has CDR1 MNHEY and CDR2 SMNVEV (reference sequence). This CDR3 is built from 17 residues. The ends were cut back, 2 bases at V and 3 bases at J, with 17 bases in the middle. CDR3 residues: CASSLTGRIDYYNEQFF. In DNA form, the CDR3 reads TGTGCCAGCAGTTTAACAGGGCGCATCGACTACTACAATGAGCAGTTCTTC.

The V gene is TRBV5-5, the J gene TRBJ2-3; D call uncertain. This CDR3 contains 14 residues. CDR1 and CDR2 from the germline V gene are SGHKS and YYEKEE (reference sequence). Trimming cost V 1 base and J 3 bases, with 9 bases left between them. The CDR3 spells CASSLPGTTDTQYF. The DNA of the CDR3 is TGTGCCAGCAGCTTGCCAGGAACGACAGATACGCAGTATTTT.

This chain links TRBV3-1 (or the pseudogene TRBV3-2) with TRBJ1-2; tentatively, D is TRBD1 (5 bases). The V end lost 8 bases, the J end lost 1 base, and 11 bases lay between the germline ends. CDR3 length: 13 amino acids. The V gene's germline CDR1 is LGHDT and CDR2 YNNKEL (reference sequence). CDR3: CASGAGLNYGYTF. CDR3 nucleotides: TGTGCCAGCGGGGCAGGTCTTAACTATGGCTACACCTTC.

The chain has TRBV14 and TRBJ1-2, with 7 positions matching TRBD1. Trimming removed 1 base from V and 10 bases from J; junction bases left unmatched: 6. This CDR3 has 13 residues. The V gene's germline CDR1 is SGHDN and CDR2 FVKESK. In DNA, the CDR3 is TGTGCCAGCAGCCAAGTGACACAGGGGCCCTACACCTTC. This translates into CASSQVTQGPYTF. Looking up the rest from reference TRBV14 and TRBJ1-2 gives the full variable domain: EAGVTQFPSHSVIEKGQTVTLRCDPISGHDNLYWYRRVMGKEIKFLLHFVKESKQDESGMPNNRFLAERTGGTYSTLKVQPAELEDSGVYFCASSQVTQGPYTFGSGTRLTVV.

The V and J genes are TRBV6-5 and TRBJ1-1; TRBD1 aligns across 7 bases. Germline CDR1 and CDR2: MNHEY and SVGAGI. The CDR3 contains 14 residues. The trim removed 6 bases at V and 0 bases at J, leaving 4 bases unmatched. CDR3 sequence reads: CASREGQMNTEAFF. The CDR3 nucleotides are TGTGCCAGCAGAGAGGGACAGATGAACACTGAAGCTTTCTTT.

The genes are TRBV19 and TRBJ1-6; weak D call: TRBD1 (5 bases). The CDR3 sequence is 17 residues long. V lost 7 bases to trimming and J lost 0 bases, with 16 bases between them. Germline V lookup: CDR1 LNHDA, CDR2 SQIVND (reference sequence). DNA of the CDR3: TGTGCCAGTATGGCGGGGTACGGGGCCTCCTATAATTCACCCCTCCACTTT. As protein: CASMAGYGASYNSPLHF.